The 4 T cell receptor beta chains below come from one sample, sequenced in a study of blood T cell repertoires in COVID-19. Some clones are missing from TCRdb's copy, which holds only in-frame ones; the method was immunoSEQ multiplex PCR. The table records 50,000 to 65,000 clones, roughly 89% of them present only once. Sample: peripheral blood. Receptor source: a man aged 55 to 70 with active COVID-19.

The J gene is TRBJ2-2, the V gene TRBV7-7; D call uncertain. V was cut by 1 base and J by 1 base, with 4 bases left in between. Germline CDR1 and CDR2: SSHAT and FNYEAQ (reference sequence). The CDR3 spans 14 residues. This chain's CDR3 is CASSLERNTGELFF. CDR3 DNA: TGTGCCAGCAGCTTAGAGCGGAACACCGGGGAGCTGTTTTTT. The variable domain in full, with the rest retrieved from reference TRBV7-7 and TRBJ2-2, is GAGVSQSPRYKVTKRGQDVTLRCDPISSHATLYWYQQALGQGPEFLTYFNYEAQPDKSGLPSDRFSAERPEGSISTLTIQRTEQRDSAMYRCASSLERNTGELFFGEGSRLTVL.

V gene TRBV10-1 combines with J gene TRBJ2-7; D is possibly TRBD1 (6 bases). From germline, CDR1 is WNHNN and CDR2 SYGVQD (reference sequence). The V and J ends lost 0 bases and 3 bases respectively, with 18 bases between them. The CDR3 is made up of 17 amino acids. The DNA for the CDR3 is TGCGCCAGCAGTGAGTCGGGTCATGGGCTAGGGGGCTACGAGCAGTACTTC. This codes for CASSESGHGLGGYEQYF.

The J gene is TRBJ2-1, the V gene TRBV7-3, with D tentatively TRBD2 (5 bases). This CDR3 spans 16 amino acids. Germline V gene lookup returns CDR1 SGHTA and CDR2 FQGTGA. Deletions cut 1 base from V and 0 bases from J, with 10 bases between. In DNA, the CDR3 is TGTGCCAGCAGCTTAAGTGGGAGTGGCTCCTACAATGAGCAGTTCTTC. Amino acid sequence: CASSLSGSGSYNEQFF.

V is TRBV3-1 (or the pseudogene TRBV3-2) and J is TRBJ2-1, with D perhaps matching TRBD2 (6 bases). The germline gives CDR1 LGHDT, CDR2 YNNKEL (reference sequence). V lost 0 bases, J lost 4 bases, and 13 bases lay in between. The CDR3 has 16 amino acids. As DNA, the CDR3 is TGTGCCAGCAGCCAAGATCGAGGTAGCGGATACAATGAGCAGTTCTTC. The encoded protein is CASSQDRGSGYNEQFF.